This is a list of T cell receptor beta chains from one sample in a study of regulatory T cells in long-lasting Graves disease. Using its own MiXCR run on the multiplex PCR reads, TCRdb lists one record per CDR3 protein. The sample lists roughly 500,000 distinct CDR3 sequences, about 15% occurring once. The sample also formed part of further work on T cells in Graves' hyperthyroidism and ophthalmopathy.

Sample: peripheral blood mononuclear cells (PBMCs), taken at new diagnosis, from a patient treated with antithyroid drugs. All receptors derive from a woman between 45 and 60 years old with Graves disease. The CDR3 runs from the conserved cysteine through the conserved F or W. Fields, in order: clone size, V gene, J gene, CDR3 length, CDR3 protein. Where a row states a size, it is once, few, many or the class of an expanded clone; other rows omit it.

few	TRBV7-3	TRBJ2-1	14	CASPGLAGGHEQFF
few	TRBV5-1	TRBJ2-1	14	CASSWRGGRDEQFF
many	TRBV27	TRBJ1-1	15	CASRKEGKFNTEAFF
NA	TRBV29-1	TRBJ2-3	14	CSVVRRDSTDTQYF
few	TRBV28	TRBJ2-7	14	CASTIGQPSYEQYF
NA	TRBV7-9	TRBJ2-7	15	CASSLVAGPRDEQYF
NA	TRBV29-1	TRBJ1-2	15	CSVDLGQLPSYGYTF
once	TRBV5-1	TRBJ2-1	15	CASSLATRFTDEQFF
few	TRBV7-9	TRBJ2-7	15	CASSLAGGGADEQYF
NA	TRBV7-3	TRBJ2-3	14	CASSLSPDTDTQYF
NA	TRBV7-9	TRBJ2-5	17	CASSLARTGRYQETQYF
many	TRBV29-1	TRBJ2-2	12	CSVELGTGELFF
many	TRBV27	TRBJ2-3	24	CASSPPAMWGKPGTGTQSTDTQYF
many	TRBV3-1	TRBJ2-7	13	CASSQGRVYEQYF
many	TRBV3-1	TRBJ1-2	16	CASSQGPRGANYGYTF
many	TRBV7-2	TRBJ2-1	14	CASSFRDLHNEQFF
few	TRBV5-1	TRBJ2-1	17	CASSLWTSGGSYNEQFF
many	TRBV28	TRBJ2-5	13	CASSLWGGETQYF
NA	TRBV19	TRBJ2-5	15	CASSMGGAGTETQYF
many	TRBV12-3/TRBV12-4	TRBJ2-7	14	CASGISGRAYEQYF
NA	TRBV12-3/TRBV12-4	TRBJ2-6	18	CASSFRDRVHSGANVLTF
few	TRBV19	TRBJ1-1	13	CASTTGPNTEAFF
many	TRBV7-9	TRBJ2-5	15	CASSPSRDPRETQYF
few	TRBV19	TRBJ2-6	16	CASSIDLRSGANVLTF
NA	TRBV10-3	TRBJ1-2	12	CAIKGQGDGYTF
NA	TRBV20-1	TRBJ2-1	12	CSAGSGPGQGFF
NA	TRBV4-2	TRBJ2-5	20	CASSRVAGGTSGSLQETQYF
few	TRBV25-1	TRBJ1-2	16	CASSGNLRHDLYGYTF
many	TRBV30	TRBJ2-7	13	CAWSVMDQEEQYF
NA	TRBV28	TRBJ2-3	16	CASSSPRGRNTDTQYF
many	TRBV28	TRBJ2-7	15	CASRLTGTGGYEQYF
many	TRBV6-2/TRBV6-3	TRBJ2-1	12	CASSYGGYEQFF
NA	TRBV11-3	TRBJ2-2	16	CASSLGPGQGTGELFF
many	TRBV7-3	TRBJ2-2	16	CASSLGLAANTGELFF
many	TRBV3-1	TRBJ1-2	18	CASSQVSSLKASNYGYTF